The TCR beta chain described here comes from a study of blood T cells in healthy people across ages. A second PCR, run for about 7 to 11 cycles, used a sample-barcoded 5' primer plus a J-beta primer mix. MiXCR, run by TCRdb on the 5' RACE reads, gives a single entry per CDR3 protein. The sample lists 1.5 million to 2 million distinct CDR3 sequences; roughly 32% were seen once. The V end lost 5 bases, the J end lost 3 bases, and 13 bases lay between the germline ends. The CDR3 spans 14 residues. Looked up from germline, CDR1 is MGHRA and CDR2 is YSYEKL. This clonotype was counted between two and nine times.

The TCR comes from a woman younger than 45 in good health. This sequence joins TRBV4-1 and TRBJ1-2; maybe TRBD1 (6 bases). Sequenced: blood. Written as DNA, the CDR3 is TGCGCCAGCAGCGACGGGACACCCTACTATGGCTACACCTTC. This translates into CASSDGTPYYGYTF.